The rows below give T cell receptor beta chains drawn from one sample of a study of blood T cell repertoires in COVID-19. Assay: immunoSEQ multiplex PCR; the TCRdb copy retains only in-frame clones and omits some. The table lists around 220,000 clones, roughly 86% of them singletons. The sequenced sample was peripheral blood. Receptors were obtained from a woman aged 45 to 65 with COVID-19, enrolled during active disease. Both conserved end residues are part of each CDR3. D genes are given only for firm matches. A row's size may be missing; if present it is once, few, many or a size class.

TRBV11-3	-	13	TRBJ1-1	-	CASSLWRNTEAFF	TGTGCCAGCAGCTTATGGAGGAACACTGAAGCTTTCTTT
TRBV11-2	-	15	TRBJ1-6	-	CASTPGVGGDSPLHF	TGTGCCAGCACTCCGGGCGTTGGGGGCGATTCACCCCTCCACTTT
TRBV11-3	TRBD1	15	TRBJ2-5	-	CASSDGTGVIETQYF	TGTGCCAGCAGCGATGGGACAGGGGTAATAGAGACCCAGTACTTC
TRBV3-1/TRBV3-2	-	14	TRBJ1-1	-	CASSLRGDGTEAFF	TGTGCCAGCAGCCTACGGGGGGATGGGACTGAAGCTTTCTTT
TRBV18	TRBD1	14	TRBJ2-3	-	CASSPTGGTDTQYF	TGTGCCAGCTCACCGACAGGGGGCACAGATACGCAGTATTTT
TRBV3-1/TRBV3-2	TRBD1	15	TRBJ1-5	-	CASSQDRGQNQPQHF	TGTGCCAGCAGCCAAGACAGGGGGCAAAATCAGCCCCAGCATTTT
TRBV5-1	-	14	TRBJ2-2	-	CASSSRTATGELFF	TGCGCCAGCAGCTCAAGGACAGCGACCGGGGAGCTGTTTTTT
TRBV19	-	14	TRBJ1-1	-	CASSIFPGLRTAFF	TGTGCCAGTAGTATTTTCCCAGGGCTCCGGACGGCTTTCTTT
TRBV5-1	-	14	TRBJ1-1	few	CASKRQDGNTEAFF	TGCGCCAGCAAAAGACAGGACGGGAACACTGAAGCTTTCTTT
TRBV7-2	TRBD1	18	TRBJ1-5	-	CASSPPSLGQGAGQPQHF	TGTGCCAGCAGCCCCCCGTCACTCGGACAGGGGGCCGGTCAGCCCCAGCATTTT
TRBV5-1	-	15	TRBJ2-7	-	CASSPQRIGAYEQYF	TGCGCCAGCAGCCCCCAGAGGATAGGGGCCTACGAGCAGTACTTC
TRBV6-6	TRBD1	17	TRBJ1-5	-	CASSPSRDRVENQPQHF	TGTGCCAGCAGTCCGTCCCGGGACAGGGTCGAGAATCAGCCCCAGCATTTT
TRBV6-5	TRBD1	15	TRBJ2-3	-	CASSLQGAVTDTQYF	TGTGCCAGCAGTCTACAGGGGGCAGTGACAGATACGCAGTATTTT
TRBV21-1	-	16	TRBJ1-5	-	CASSPRRTGWERPQHF	TGTGCCAGCAGCCCAAGGAGGACAGGGTGGGAGAGGCCCCAGCATTTT
TRBV7-5	-	18	TRBJ2-3	-	CARSLEGRTLLSTDTQYF	TGTGCCAGAAGCTTAGAAGGGCGGACACTTCTGTCCACAGATACGCAGTATTTT
TRBV6-4	TRBD1	16	TRBJ1-2	-	CASSDSAAGGLYGYTF	TGTGCCAGCAGTGACTCGGCGGCAGGGGGACTCTATGGCTACACCTTC
TRBV5-3	-	16	TRBJ2-5	-	CARSRWDIRMQETQYF	TGTGCCAGAAGCCGTTGGGACATACGTATGCAAGAGACCCAGTACTTC
TRBV7-6	TRBD1	14	TRBJ2-2	-	CASSLLQGTGELFF	TGTGCCAGCAGCTTGTTACAGGGGACCGGGGAGCTGTTTTTT
TRBV5-8	-	13	TRBJ2-5	-	CASSAGPWETQYF	TGTGCCAGCAGCGCGGGGCCGTGGGAGACCCAGTACTTC
TRBV28	-	16	TRBJ2-1	-	CASSLATGSSYNEQFF	TGTGCCAGCAGTCTCGCGACTGGGAGCTCCTACAATGAGCAGTTCTTC
TRBV2	-	17	TRBJ2-5	-	CASSEGFMGRGQETQYF	TGTGCCAGCAGTGAAGGGTTCATGGGGCGGGGCCAAGAGACCCAGTACTTC
TRBV5-1	TRBD2	13	TRBJ2-5	-	CASYGRREETQYF	TGCGCCAGCTACGGGAGGCGAGAAGAGACCCAGTACTTC
TRBV2	TRBD1	14	TRBJ2-2	-	CASSGQGEAGELFF	TGTGCCAGCTCGGGACAGGGGGAGGCCGGGGAGCTGTTTTTT
TRBV3-1/TRBV3-2	-	12	TRBJ1-4	-	CASSHRPGKLFF	TGTGCCAGCAGCCATAGACCCGGGAAACTGTTTTTT
TRBV5-1	TRBD1	15	TRBJ1-4	-	CASSSTGTGFEKLFF	TGCGCCAGCAGCTCCACCGGGACAGGGTTTGAAAAACTGTTTTTT
TRBV5-1	TRBD1	14	TRBJ2-4	-	CASSYDRGGNIQYF	TGCGCCAGCAGCTACGACAGGGGGGGAAACATTCAGTACTTC
TRBV11-2	-	16	TRBJ2-6	-	CASSFGILSGANVLTF	TGTGCCAGCAGCTTCGGGATCCTCTCTGGGGCCAACGTCCTGACTTTC
TRBV27	-	15	TRBJ2-2	-	CASSLTRPNTGELFF	TGTGCCAGCAGTTTAACTAGACCGAACACCGGGGAGCTGTTTTTT
TRBV6-6	-	16	TRBJ1-1	-	CASSYSEQAPYNEAFF	TGTGCCAGCAGTTACTCAGAACAGGCCCCGTATAATGAAGCTTTCTTT
TRBV3-1/TRBV3-2	-	12	TRBJ1-5	-	CASSQGREPQHF	TGTGCCAGCAGCCAAGGGCGGGAGCCCCAGCATTTT
TRBV15	-	17	TRBJ2-6	-	CATSRGHDPSGANVLTF	TGTGCCACCAGCAGGGGGCACGATCCCTCTGGGGCCAACGTCCTGACTTTC
TRBV7-9	-	18	TRBJ1-3	-	CASSLTESRAYSGNTIYF	TGTGCCAGCAGCTTAACCGAATCCAGGGCCTACTCTGGAAACACCATATATTTT
TRBV2	TRBD1	14	TRBJ1-1	-	CASSDGTANTEAFF	TGTGCCAGCAGTGACGGGACAGCCAACACTGAAGCTTTCTTT
TRBV11-2	-	13	TRBJ1-1	-	CASSLKTGSQAFF	TGTGCCAGCAGCTTAAAAACAGGGAGTCAAGCTTTCTTT
TRBV12-3/TRBV12-4	-	13	TRBJ2-5	-	CASSRTDQETQYF	TGTGCCAGCAGTCGTACAGACCAAGAGACCCAGTACTTC
TRBV18	-	13	TRBJ1-1	-	CASSPTGGPEAFF	TGTGCCAGCTCACCGACCGGGGGACCTGAAGCTTTCTTT
TRBV19	TRBD1	16	TRBJ2-1	-	CASSSRQGAIHNEQFF	TGTGCCAGTAGTAGCCGACAGGGGGCCATTCACAATGAGCAGTTCTTC
TRBV6-6	TRBD1	15	TRBJ1-4	-	CASNDRGQVGEKLFF	TGTGCCAGCAACGACAGGGGTCAGGTGGGGGAAAAACTGTTTTTT
TRBV19	-	15	TRBJ2-6	-	CAVGLGVRGANVLTF	TGTGCCGTAGGCCTTGGAGTAAGAGGGGCCAACGTCCTGACTTTC
TRBV6-5	-	14	TRBJ1-5	-	CASSNRAINQPQHF	TGTGCCAGCAGTAACAGGGCTATAAATCAGCCCCAGCATTTT
TRBV19	TRBD2	13	TRBJ2-3	-	CASSRGLPDTQYF	TGTGCCAGTAGCCGGGGACTACCAGATACGCAGTATTTT
TRBV5-6	TRBD1	14	TRBJ1-1	-	CASSFQGVVTEAFF	TGTGCCAGCAGCTTTCAGGGGGTTGTCACTGAAGCTTTCTTT
TRBV19	TRBD1	17	TRBJ1-5	-	CASSMGTPGGSGQPQHF	TGTGCCAGTAGTATGGGAACCCCAGGGGGTTCCGGCCAGCCCCAGCATTTT
TRBV4-1	-	14	TRBJ2-7	-	CASSQENRAYEQYF	TGCGCCAGCAGCCAAGAGAACAGGGCCTACGAGCAGTACTTC
TRBV5-4	-	13	TRBJ1-1	-	CASKPDLNTEAFF	TGTGCCAGTAAACCCGACTTGAACACTGAAGCTTTCTTT